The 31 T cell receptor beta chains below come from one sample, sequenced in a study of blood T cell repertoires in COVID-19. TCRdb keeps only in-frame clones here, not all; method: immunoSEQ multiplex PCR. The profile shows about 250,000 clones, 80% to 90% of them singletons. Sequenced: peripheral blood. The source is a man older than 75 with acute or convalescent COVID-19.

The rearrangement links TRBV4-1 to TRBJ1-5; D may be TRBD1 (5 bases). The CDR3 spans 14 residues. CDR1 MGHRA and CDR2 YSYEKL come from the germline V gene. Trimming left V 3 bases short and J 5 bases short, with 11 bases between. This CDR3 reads CASSHQQADQPQHF. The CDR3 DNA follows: TGCGCCAGCAGCCATCAACAGGCGGATCAGCCCCAGCATTTT.

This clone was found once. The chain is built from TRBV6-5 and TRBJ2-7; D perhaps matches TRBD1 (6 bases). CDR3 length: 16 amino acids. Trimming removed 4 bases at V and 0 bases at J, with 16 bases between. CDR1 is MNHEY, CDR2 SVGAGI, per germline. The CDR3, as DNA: TGTGCCAGCAGTTCGCCGGGAAGGGGGAGCTCCTACGAGCAGTACTTC. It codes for CASSSPGRGSSYEQYF.

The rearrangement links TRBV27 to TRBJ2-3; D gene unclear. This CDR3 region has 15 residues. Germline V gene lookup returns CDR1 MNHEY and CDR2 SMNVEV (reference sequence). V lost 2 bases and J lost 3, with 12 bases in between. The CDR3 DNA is TGTGCCAGCAGTTTACAGGCAATTGGGACAGATACGCAGTATTTT. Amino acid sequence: CASSLQAIGTDTQYF.

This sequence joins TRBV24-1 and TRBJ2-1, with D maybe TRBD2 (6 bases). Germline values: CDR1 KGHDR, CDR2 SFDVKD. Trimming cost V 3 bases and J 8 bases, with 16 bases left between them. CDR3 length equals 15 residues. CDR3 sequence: CATSDALFGEDEQFF. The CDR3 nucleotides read TGTGCCACCAGTGATGCCTTATTTGGGGAGGATGAGCAGTTCTTC.

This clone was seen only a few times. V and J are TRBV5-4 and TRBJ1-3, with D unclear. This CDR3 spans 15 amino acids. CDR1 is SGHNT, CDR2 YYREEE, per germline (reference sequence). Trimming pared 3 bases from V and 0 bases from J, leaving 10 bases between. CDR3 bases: TGTGCCAGCAGCTCCGGTTGGAGCTCTGGAAACACCATATATTTT. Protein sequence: CASSSGWSSGNTIYF. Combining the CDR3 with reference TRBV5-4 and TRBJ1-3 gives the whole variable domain ETGVTQSPTHLIKTRGQQVTLRCSSQSGHNTVSWYQQALGQGPQFIFQYYREEENGRGNFPPRFSGLQFPNYSSELNVNALELDDSALYLCASSSGWSSGNTIYFGEGSWLTVV.

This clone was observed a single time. DNA of the CDR3: TGTGCCAGCAAAACCGGGACAATTACCACCGGGGAGCTGTTTTTT. This gives the protein CASKTGTITTGELFF. The rearrangement joins TRBV2 to TRBJ2-2; D is possibly TRBD1 (6 bases). Germline loops: CDR1 SNHLY, CDR2 FYNNEI. The CDR3 contains 15 residues. The V and J ends lost 7 bases and 4 bases respectively, with 16 bases between them. The entire variable domain, with the rest obtained from reference TRBV2 and TRBJ2-2, is as follows: EPEVTQTPSHQVTQMGQEVILRCVPISNHLYFYWYRQILGQKVEFLVSFYNNEISEKSEIFDDQFSVERPDGSNFTLKIRSTKLEDSAMYFCASKTGTITTGELFFGEGSRLTVL.

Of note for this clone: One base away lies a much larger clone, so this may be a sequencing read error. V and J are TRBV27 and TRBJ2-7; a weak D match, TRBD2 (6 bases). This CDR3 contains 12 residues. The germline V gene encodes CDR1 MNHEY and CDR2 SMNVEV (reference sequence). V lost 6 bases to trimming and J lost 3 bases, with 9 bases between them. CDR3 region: CASSPGGYEQYF. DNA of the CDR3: TGTGCCAGCAGCCCCGGGGGCTACGAGCAGTACTTC.

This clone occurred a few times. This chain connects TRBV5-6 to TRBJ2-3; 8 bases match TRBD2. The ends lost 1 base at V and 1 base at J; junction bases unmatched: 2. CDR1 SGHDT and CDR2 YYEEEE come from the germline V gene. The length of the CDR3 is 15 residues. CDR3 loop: CASSLWRGGTDTQYF. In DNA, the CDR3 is TGTGCCAGCAGCTTGTGGCGGGGGGGCACAGATACGCAGTATTTT.

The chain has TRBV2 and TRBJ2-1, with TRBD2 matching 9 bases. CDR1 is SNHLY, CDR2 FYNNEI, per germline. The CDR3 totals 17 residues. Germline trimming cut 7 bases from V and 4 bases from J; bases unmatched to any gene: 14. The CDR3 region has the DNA TGTGCCAGCAAACTCCGGGCGGGAGGGCCAGGTTACAATGAGCAGTTCTTC. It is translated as CASKLRAGGPGYNEQFF.

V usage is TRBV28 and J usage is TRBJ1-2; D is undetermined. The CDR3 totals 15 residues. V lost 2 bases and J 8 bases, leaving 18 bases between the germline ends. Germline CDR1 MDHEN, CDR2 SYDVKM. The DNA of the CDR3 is TGTGCCAGCAGTTTAGTGACGACCCAAATGCGGGGCTACACCTTC. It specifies CASSLVTTQMRGYTF.

CDR3 sequence: CASTAWTGTVNTGELFF. CDR3 in DNA: TGTGCCAGCACAGCTTGGACCGGGACAGTGAACACCGGGGAGCTGTTTTTT. The J gene is TRBJ2-2, the V gene TRBV25-1, with TRBD1 identical over 7 bases. Trimming removed 7 bases from V and 1 base from J; junction bases left unmatched: 12. Germline V gene data show CDR1 as MGHDK and CDR2 as SYGVNS. The CDR3 length is 17 residues.

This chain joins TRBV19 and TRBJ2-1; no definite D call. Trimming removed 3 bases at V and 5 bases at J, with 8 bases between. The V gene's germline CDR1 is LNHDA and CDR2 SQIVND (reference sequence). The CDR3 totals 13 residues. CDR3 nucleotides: TGTGCCAGTAGTATTTCCCCGGACAATGAGCAGTTCTTC. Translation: CASSISPDNEQFF.

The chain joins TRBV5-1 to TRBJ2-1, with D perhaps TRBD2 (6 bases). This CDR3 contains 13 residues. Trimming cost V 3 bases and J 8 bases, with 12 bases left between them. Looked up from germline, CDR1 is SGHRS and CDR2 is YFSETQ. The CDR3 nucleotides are TGCGCCAGCAGCTACGAGGGAGGATATGAGCAGTTCTTC. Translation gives CASSYEGGYEQFF.

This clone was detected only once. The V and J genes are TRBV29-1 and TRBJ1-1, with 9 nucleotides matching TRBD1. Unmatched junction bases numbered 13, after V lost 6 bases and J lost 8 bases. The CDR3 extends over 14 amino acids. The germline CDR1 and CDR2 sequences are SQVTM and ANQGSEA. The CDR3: CSVTIRTGVPEAFF. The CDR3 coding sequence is TGCAGCGTGACCATCCGGACAGGGGTTCCCGAAGCTTTCTTT.

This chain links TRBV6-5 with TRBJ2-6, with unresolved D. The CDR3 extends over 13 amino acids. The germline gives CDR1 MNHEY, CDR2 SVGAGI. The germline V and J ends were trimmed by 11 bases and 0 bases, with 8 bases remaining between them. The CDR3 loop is CAALSSGANVLTF. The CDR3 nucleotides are TGTGCCGCTCTAAGCTCTGGGGCCAACGTCCTGACTTTC.

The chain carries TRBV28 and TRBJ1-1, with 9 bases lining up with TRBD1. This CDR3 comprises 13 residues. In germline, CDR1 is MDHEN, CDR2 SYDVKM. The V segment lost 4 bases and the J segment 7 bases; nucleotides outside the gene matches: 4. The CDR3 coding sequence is TGTGCCAGCAGTTCTCCGGGACAGGGTGAAGCTTTCTTT. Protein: CASSSPGQGEAFF.

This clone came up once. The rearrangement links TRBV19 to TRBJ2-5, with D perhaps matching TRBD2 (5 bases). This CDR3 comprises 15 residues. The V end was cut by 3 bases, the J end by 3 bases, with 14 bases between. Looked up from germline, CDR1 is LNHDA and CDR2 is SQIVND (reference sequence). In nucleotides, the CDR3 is TGTGCCAGTAGTATGGCCATAGCGCCTAAAGAGACCCAGTACTTC. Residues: CASSMAIAPKETQYF.

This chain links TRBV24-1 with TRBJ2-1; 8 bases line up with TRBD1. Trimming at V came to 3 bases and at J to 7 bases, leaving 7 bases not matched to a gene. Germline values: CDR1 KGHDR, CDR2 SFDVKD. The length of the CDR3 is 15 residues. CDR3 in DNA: TGTGCCACCAGTGATCGGGGACAGGCCATAAATGAGCAGTTCTTC. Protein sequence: CATSDRGQAINEQFF.

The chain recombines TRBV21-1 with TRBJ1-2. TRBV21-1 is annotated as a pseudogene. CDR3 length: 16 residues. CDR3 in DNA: TGTGCCAGCAGCAAAGAGCAGAGACTTCTTGAATATGGCTACACCTTC. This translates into CASSKEQRLLEYGYTF.

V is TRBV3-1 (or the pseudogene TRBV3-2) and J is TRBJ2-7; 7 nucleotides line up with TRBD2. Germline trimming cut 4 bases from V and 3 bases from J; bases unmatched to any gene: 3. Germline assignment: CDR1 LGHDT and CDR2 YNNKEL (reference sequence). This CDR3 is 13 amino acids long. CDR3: CASSPRGVYEQYF. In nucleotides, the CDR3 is TGTGCCAGCAGCCCCCGGGGGGTCTACGAGCAGTACTTC.

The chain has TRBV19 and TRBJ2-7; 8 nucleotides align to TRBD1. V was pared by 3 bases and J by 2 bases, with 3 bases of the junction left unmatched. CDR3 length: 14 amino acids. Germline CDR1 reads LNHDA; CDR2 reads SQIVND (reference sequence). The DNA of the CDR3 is TGTGCCAGTAGTATCACAGGGGGTCCCTACGAGCAGTACTTC. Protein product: CASSITGGPYEQYF.

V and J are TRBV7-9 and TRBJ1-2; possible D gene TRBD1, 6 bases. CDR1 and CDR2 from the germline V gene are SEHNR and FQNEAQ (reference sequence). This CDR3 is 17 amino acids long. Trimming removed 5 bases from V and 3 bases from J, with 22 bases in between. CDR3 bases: TGTGCCAGCAGCCTAGGACAGACTGTCGGTAGAGACTATGGCTACACCTTC. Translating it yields CASSLGQTVGRDYGYTF.

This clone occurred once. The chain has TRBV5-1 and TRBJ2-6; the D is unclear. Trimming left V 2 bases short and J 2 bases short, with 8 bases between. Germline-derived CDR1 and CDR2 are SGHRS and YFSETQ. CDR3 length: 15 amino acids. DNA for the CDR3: TGCGCCAGCAGCTTCAGTCTCCCTGGGGCCAACGTCCTGACTTTC. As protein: CASSFSLPGANVLTF. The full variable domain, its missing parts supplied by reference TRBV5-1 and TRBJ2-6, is KAGVTQTPRYLIKTRGQQVTLSCSPISGHRSVSWYQQTPGQGLQFLFEYFSETQRNKGNFPGRFSGRQFSNSRSEMNVSTLELGDSALYLCASSFSLPGANVLTFGAGSRLTVL.

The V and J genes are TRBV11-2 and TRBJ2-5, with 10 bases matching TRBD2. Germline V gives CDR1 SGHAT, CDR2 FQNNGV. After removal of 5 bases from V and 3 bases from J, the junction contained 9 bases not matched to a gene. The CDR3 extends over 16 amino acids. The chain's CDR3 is CASSQKGLAEKETQYF. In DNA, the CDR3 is TGTGCCAGCAGCCAAAAAGGACTAGCGGAAAAAGAGACCCAGTACTTC. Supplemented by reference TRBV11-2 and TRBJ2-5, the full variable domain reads EAGVAQSPRYKIIEKRQSVAFWCNPISGHATLYWYQQILGQGPKLLIQFQNNGVVDDSQLPKDRFSAERLKGVDSTLKIQPAKLEDSAVYLCASSQKGLAEKETQYFGPGTRLLVL.

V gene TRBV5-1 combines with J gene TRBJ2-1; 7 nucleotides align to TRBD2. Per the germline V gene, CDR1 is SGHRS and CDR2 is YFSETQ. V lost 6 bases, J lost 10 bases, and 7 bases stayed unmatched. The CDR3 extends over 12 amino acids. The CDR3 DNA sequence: TGCGCCAGCAACTCCCAGCGGGGCGAGCAGTTCTTC. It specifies CASNSQRGEQFF.

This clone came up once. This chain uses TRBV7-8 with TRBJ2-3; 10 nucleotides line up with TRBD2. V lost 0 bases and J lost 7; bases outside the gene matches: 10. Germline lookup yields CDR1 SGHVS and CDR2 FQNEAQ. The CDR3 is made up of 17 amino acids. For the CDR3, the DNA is TGTGCCAGCAGCTTAGCAACCGGGACTAGCGAGTCTAATACGCAGTATTTT. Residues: CASSLATGTSESNTQYF.

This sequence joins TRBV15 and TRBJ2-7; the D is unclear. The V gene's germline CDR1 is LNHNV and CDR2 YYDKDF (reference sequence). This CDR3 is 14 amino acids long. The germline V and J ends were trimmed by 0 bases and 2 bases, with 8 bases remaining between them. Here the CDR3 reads CATSRDRVTYEQYF. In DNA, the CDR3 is TGTGCCACCAGCAGAGACCGGGTTACCTACGAGCAGTACTTC.

The CDR3 is CASSPYQTGTEAFF. In nucleotides, the CDR3 is TGTGCCAGCAGCCCCTATCAGACGGGCACTGAAGCTTTCTTT. The V gene is TRBV3-1 (or the pseudogene TRBV3-2), the J gene TRBJ1-1, with D unresolved. Trimming pared 4 bases from V and 4 bases from J, leaving 13 bases between. CDR1 is LGHDT, CDR2 YNNKEL, per germline (reference sequence). The CDR3 totals 14 residues.

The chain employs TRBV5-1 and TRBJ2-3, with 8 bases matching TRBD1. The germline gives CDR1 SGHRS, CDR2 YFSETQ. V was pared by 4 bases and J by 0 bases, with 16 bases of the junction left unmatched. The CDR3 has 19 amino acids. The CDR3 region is CASSPKPGQVSPSTDTQYF. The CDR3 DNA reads TGCGCCAGCAGCCCCAAACCGGGACAGGTTAGTCCTAGCACAGATACGCAGTATTTT.

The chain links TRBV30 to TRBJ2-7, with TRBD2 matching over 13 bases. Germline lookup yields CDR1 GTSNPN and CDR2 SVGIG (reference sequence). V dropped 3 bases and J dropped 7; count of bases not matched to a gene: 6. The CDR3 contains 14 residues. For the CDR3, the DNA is TGTGCCTGGAGCCCCGGACTAGCGGGAGTTGAGCAGTACTTC. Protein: CAWSPGLAGVEQYF.

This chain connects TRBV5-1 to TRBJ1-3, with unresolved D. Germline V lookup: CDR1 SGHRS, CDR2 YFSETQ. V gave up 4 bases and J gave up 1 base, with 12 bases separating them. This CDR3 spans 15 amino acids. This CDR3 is CASSLTAGSGNTIYF. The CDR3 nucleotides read TGCGCCAGCAGCCTGACGGCGGGGTCTGGAAACACCATATATTTT.